Listed below are T cell receptor beta chains from one sample, sequenced in a study of regulatory dendritic cells for organ transplantation. Antigens of these TCRs are unknown. Produced via immunoSEQ multiplex PCR; TCRdb's table is partial and in-frame only. The sample includes 20,000 or so clones, roughly 87% seen only once; the top ten take 0.26%. Sequencing input: naive CD4+ T cells from blood cultured with dendritic cells. These receptors all come from a human donor in good health. Both conserved end residues are part of each CDR3. The order of the fields is J gene, V gene, clone size, D gene, CDR3 DNA, CDR3 protein. D genes are given only for firm matches. Clone size, where shown, is once, few, many, or a class for clones that have expanded.

j_call: TRBJ1-1
v_call: TRBV19
clone_size: NA
d_call: NA
cdr3_nt: TGTGCCAGTAGTATTGTGTGGGGGGGCACTGAAGCTTTCTTT
cdr3_aa: CASSIVWGGTEAFF

j_call: TRBJ1-4
v_call: TRBV15
clone_size: NA
d_call: NA
cdr3_nt: TGTGCCACCAGCAGTAGACGCGGGGCAACTAATGAAAAACTGTTTTTT
cdr3_aa: CATSSRRGATNEKLFF

j_call: TRBJ2-7
v_call: TRBV5-4
clone_size: NA
d_call: TRBD2
cdr3_nt: TGTGCCAGCAGCTTACGGCGGCTAGCGGGAGATCAGTACTTC
cdr3_aa: CASSLRRLAGDQYF

j_call: TRBJ2-1
v_call: TRBV19
clone_size: NA
d_call: NA
cdr3_nt: TGTGCCAGTAGTTTGGACGGCGTGGGGATTTACAATGAGCAGTTCTTC
cdr3_aa: CASSLDGVGIYNEQFF

j_call: TRBJ1-1
v_call: TRBV2
clone_size: NA
d_call: TRBD1
cdr3_nt: TGTGCCAGCAGTGCGGACAGGGGACGGTTGGAAGCTTTCTTT
cdr3_aa: CASSADRGRLEAFF

j_call: TRBJ1-4
v_call: TRBV28
clone_size: NA
d_call: NA
cdr3_nt: TGTGCCAGCAGTTCGGACACTAATGAAAAACTGTTTTTT
cdr3_aa: CASSSDTNEKLFF

j_call: TRBJ2-5
v_call: TRBV7-9
clone_size: NA
d_call: NA
cdr3_nt: TGTGCCAGCAGCTTAGAAGGGGGGGGCGGAGAGACCCAGTACTTC
cdr3_aa: CASSLEGGGGETQYF

j_call: TRBJ2-7
v_call: TRBV6-6
clone_size: NA
d_call: NA
cdr3_nt: TGTGCCAGCATCCAAAATGCGCGGACGGCCTACGAGCAGTACTTC
cdr3_aa: CASIQNARTAYEQYF

j_call: TRBJ1-3
v_call: TRBV30
clone_size: few
d_call: NA
cdr3_nt: TGTGCCTGGAGTACGGGCTCTGGAAACACCATATATTTT
cdr3_aa: CAWSTGSGNTIYF

j_call: TRBJ2-2
v_call: TRBV9
clone_size: once
d_call: NA
cdr3_nt: TGTGCCAGCAGCGTAGTGCCCCCCGGGGAGCTGTTTTTT
cdr3_aa: CASSVVPPGELFF

j_call: TRBJ1-2
v_call: TRBV7-2
clone_size: NA
d_call: TRBD1
cdr3_nt: TGTGCCAGCAGCTTAGGACAGGGCGAGTATGGCTACACCTTC
cdr3_aa: CASSLGQGEYGYTF

j_call: TRBJ2-2
v_call: TRBV9
clone_size: NA
d_call: NA
cdr3_nt: TGTGCCAGCAGCGGTTTCCGCACCGGGGAGCTGTTTTTT
cdr3_aa: CASSGFRTGELFF

j_call: TRBJ2-7
v_call: TRBV19
clone_size: NA
d_call: TRBD1
cdr3_nt: TGTGCCAGTACGCCCCGGACAGGGGACTACGAGCAGTACTTC
cdr3_aa: CASTPRTGDYEQYF

j_call: TRBJ1-1
v_call: TRBV5-5
clone_size: NA
d_call: NA
cdr3_nt: TGTGCCAGCAGCACCGAAATCTCTGAAGCTTTCTTT
cdr3_aa: CASSTEISEAFF

j_call: TRBJ1-1
v_call: TRBV9
clone_size: NA
d_call: TRBD1
cdr3_nt: TGTGCCAGCAGCGCACTACAGGGGGCGAGGAACACTGAAGCTTTCTTT
cdr3_aa: CASSALQGARNTEAFF

j_call: TRBJ2-5
v_call: TRBV5-1
clone_size: NA
d_call: NA
cdr3_nt: TGCGCCAGCAGCTTGTGGGGTGAGACCCAGTACTTC
cdr3_aa: CASSLWGETQYF

j_call: TRBJ1-2
v_call: TRBV27
clone_size: once
d_call: NA
cdr3_nt: TGTGCCATTCGGGGTTTGGACTCAAGCGGCTACACCTTC
cdr3_aa: CAIRGLDSSGYTF

j_call: TRBJ2-3
v_call: TRBV29-1
clone_size: NA
d_call: NA
cdr3_nt: TGCAGCGTTGTGATGCGGTACACAGATACGCAGTATTTT
cdr3_aa: CSVVMRYTDTQYF

j_call: TRBJ2-5
v_call: TRBV29-1
clone_size: NA
d_call: TRBD1
cdr3_nt: TGCAGCGTCCGGGCGACAAGGACAGGGGGAGAGACCCAGTACTTC
cdr3_aa: CSVRATRTGGETQYF

j_call: TRBJ2-6
v_call: TRBV28
clone_size: once
d_call: NA
cdr3_nt: TGTGCCAGCAGTTTTGGGGGTTCTGGGGCCAACGTCCTGACTTTC
cdr3_aa: CASSFGGSGANVLTF

j_call: TRBJ2-4
v_call: TRBV19
clone_size: NA
d_call: NA
cdr3_nt: TGTGCCAGTAGTATGATCCCAACCTCTACCAAAAACATTCAGTACTTC
cdr3_aa: CASSMIPTSTKNIQYF

j_call: TRBJ2-3
v_call: TRBV10-3
clone_size: NA
d_call: TRBD1
cdr3_nt: TGTGCCATCAGTCGAGATCAGGGGGGCACAGATACGCAGTATTTT
cdr3_aa: CAISRDQGGTDTQYF

j_call: TRBJ2-2
v_call: TRBV7-6
clone_size: NA
d_call: NA
cdr3_nt: TGTGCCAGCAGATGGACTGGGGGCAACACCGGGGAGCTGTTTTTT
cdr3_aa: CASRWTGGNTGELFF

j_call: TRBJ2-7
v_call: TRBV28
clone_size: few
d_call: TRBD2
cdr3_nt: TGTGCCAGCAGTCGTAGCGGGAGCCAGCACGAGCAGTACTTC
cdr3_aa: CASSRSGSQHEQYF

j_call: TRBJ2-3
v_call: TRBV21-1
clone_size: NA
d_call: NA
cdr3_nt: TGTGCCAGCAGCTACCCCCAGGGAATTTTGGGCGCAGATACGCAGTATTTT
cdr3_aa: CASSYPQGILGADTQYF

j_call: TRBJ2-7
v_call: TRBV19
clone_size: NA
d_call: NA
cdr3_nt: TGTGCCTCCAGGGGCAGATCGGTATCCGAGCAGTACTTC
cdr3_aa: CASRGRSVSEQYF

j_call: TRBJ1-2
v_call: TRBV30
clone_size: once
d_call: TRBD1
cdr3_nt: TGTGCCTGGGAACTGAACAGGGGGTCAGGCTACACCTTC
cdr3_aa: CAWELNRGSGYTF

j_call: TRBJ2-1
v_call: TRBV9
clone_size: once
d_call: TRBD2
cdr3_nt: TGTGCCAGCAGCGTAGTGGCTAGCGGTTTCTCCTACAATGAGCAGTTCTTC
cdr3_aa: CASSVVASGFSYNEQFF

j_call: TRBJ2-1
v_call: TRBV5-4
clone_size: NA
d_call: TRBD2
cdr3_nt: TGTGCCAGCAGCTTGGGACTAGCGGGGTCCATCCCATACAATGAGCAGTTCTTC
cdr3_aa: CASSLGLAGSIPYNEQFF

j_call: TRBJ2-2
v_call: TRBV2
clone_size: NA
d_call: NA
cdr3_nt: TGTGCCAGCAGTGATAGCCGGAACACCGGGGAGCTGTTTTTT
cdr3_aa: CASSDSRNTGELFF

j_call: TRBJ1-1
v_call: TRBV7-8
clone_size: once
d_call: NA
cdr3_nt: TGTGCCAGCAGCTCGATGGGAGTCACTGAAGCTTTCTTT
cdr3_aa: CASSSMGVTEAFF

j_call: TRBJ2-7
v_call: TRBV9
clone_size: few
d_call: NA
cdr3_nt: TGTGCCAGCAGCGTAGTTCCGTCCCTCGAGCAGTACTTC
cdr3_aa: CASSVVPSLEQYF

j_call: TRBJ1-3
v_call: TRBV7-2
clone_size: once
d_call: NA
cdr3_nt: TGTGCCAGCAGTAGGGGTTCTGGAAACACCATATATTTT
cdr3_aa: CASSRGSGNTIYF

j_call: TRBJ2-7
v_call: TRBV2
clone_size: few
d_call: NA
cdr3_nt: TGTGCCAGCACCTCGGGGAGGCGGGATACGAGGCAGTACTTC
cdr3_aa: CASTSGRRDTRQYF

j_call: TRBJ2-1
v_call: TRBV5-4
clone_size: NA
d_call: NA
cdr3_nt: TGTGCCAGCACACCTAGAGGGGGTCTCTATGAGCAGTTCTTC
cdr3_aa: CASTPRGGLYEQFF

j_call: TRBJ1-1
v_call: TRBV7-9
clone_size: NA
d_call: NA
cdr3_nt: TGTGCCAGCGGCACCGCAGGGGCCACTGAAGCTTTCTTT
cdr3_aa: CASGTAGATEAFF

j_call: TRBJ2-5
v_call: TRBV28
clone_size: NA
d_call: TRBD1
cdr3_nt: TGTGCCAGCAGTTCTAGGACAGGGGTCGACCAAGAGACCCAGTACTTC
cdr3_aa: CASSSRTGVDQETQYF

j_call: TRBJ2-3
v_call: TRBV11-3
clone_size: NA
d_call: NA
cdr3_nt: TGTGCCAGCAGCTTATCTGGCTCAGATACGCAGTATTTT
cdr3_aa: CASSLSGSDTQYF

j_call: TRBJ2-4
v_call: TRBV4-2
clone_size: NA
d_call: NA
cdr3_nt: TGTGCCAGCACCCCTCACTTAACGAGTTTGGAAAACATTCAGTACTTC
cdr3_aa: CASTPHLTSLENIQYF

j_call: TRBJ2-7
v_call: TRBV19
clone_size: NA
d_call: TRBD1
cdr3_nt: TGTGCCAGTAGTCCCCTCGACAGGGCTATTTACGAGCAGTACTTC
cdr3_aa: CASSPLDRAIYEQYF

j_call: TRBJ2-1
v_call: TRBV6-4
clone_size: NA
d_call: NA
cdr3_nt: TGTGCCAGCAGTGACCCATACACGAAGGGCTACAATGAGCAGTTCTTC
cdr3_aa: CASSDPYTKGYNEQFF

j_call: TRBJ2-3
v_call: TRBV7-2
clone_size: NA
d_call: NA
cdr3_nt: TGTGCCAGCAGCCCGCTCCGGGGCACAGATACGCAGTATTTT
cdr3_aa: CASSPLRGTDTQYF

j_call: TRBJ1-5
v_call: TRBV6-5
clone_size: NA
d_call: NA
cdr3_nt: TGTGCCAGCAGTTCCGCCTCGTATAGCAATCAGCCCCAGCATTTT
cdr3_aa: CASSSASYSNQPQHF

j_call: TRBJ2-7
v_call: TRBV6-5
clone_size: NA
d_call: NA
cdr3_nt: TGTGCCAGCAGTTACTCCAACATCTACGAGCAGTACTTC
cdr3_aa: CASSYSNIYEQYF

j_call: TRBJ2-1
v_call: TRBV6-1
clone_size: NA
d_call: TRBD2
cdr3_nt: TGTGCCAGCAGAGTAGCGGGAAAAAGTTTGAATGAGCAGTTCTTC
cdr3_aa: CASRVAGKSLNEQFF

j_call: TRBJ1-2
v_call: TRBV18
clone_size: NA
d_call: NA
cdr3_nt: TGTGCCAGCTCACCTATGACACGTAACTATGGCTACACCTTC
cdr3_aa: CASSPMTRNYGYTF

j_call: TRBJ1-4
v_call: TRBV28
clone_size: NA
d_call: NA
cdr3_nt: TGTGCCCACGGGGCCAGTCCAACTAATGAAAAACTGTTTTTT
cdr3_aa: CAHGASPTNEKLFF

j_call: TRBJ1-6
v_call: TRBV5-1
clone_size: NA
d_call: TRBD1
cdr3_nt: TGCGCCAGCAGCGACGCCGGGACAGTAAATTCACCCCTCCACTTT
cdr3_aa: CASSDAGTVNSPLHF

j_call: TRBJ2-1
v_call: TRBV9
clone_size: once
d_call: TRBD2
cdr3_nt: TGTGCCAGCAGCGTAGTAGGGACTAGCGGGATGACTGAGCAGTTCTTC
cdr3_aa: CASSVVGTSGMTEQFF

j_call: TRBJ2-5
v_call: TRBV7-3
clone_size: NA
d_call: NA
cdr3_nt: TGTGCCAGCAGCTTAAGTGGGAGGGAGACCCAGTACTTC
cdr3_aa: CASSLSGRETQYF

j_call: TRBJ2-3
v_call: TRBV5-8
clone_size: NA
d_call: NA
cdr3_nt: TGTGCCAGCAGCTTGTTGGGCGGGGGCCCCGCAGGCACGCAGTATTTT
cdr3_aa: CASSLLGGGPAGTQYF

j_call: TRBJ2-7
v_call: TRBV18
clone_size: NA
d_call: TRBD1
cdr3_nt: TGTGCCAGCTCACCCGACAGGGGGCTCCTCGAGCAGTACTTC
cdr3_aa: CASSPDRGLLEQYF

j_call: TRBJ2-1
v_call: TRBV2
clone_size: NA
d_call: NA
cdr3_nt: TGTGCCACCCGAGGGGATCGAGCCAATCAGCAGTTCTTC
cdr3_aa: CATRGDRANQQFF

j_call: TRBJ2-3
v_call: TRBV6-5
clone_size: NA
d_call: NA
cdr3_nt: TGTGCCAGCACCTACAGCCGGGGGTCAACAGATACGCAGTATTTT
cdr3_aa: CASTYSRGSTDTQYF

j_call: TRBJ2-3
v_call: TRBV4-2
clone_size: NA
d_call: NA
cdr3_nt: TGTGCCAGCAGCCAAGGGGATCTCGGATACACAGATACGCAGTATTTT
cdr3_aa: CASSQGDLGYTDTQYF

j_call: TRBJ1-2
v_call: TRBV29-1
clone_size: NA
d_call: NA
cdr3_nt: TGCAGCGTTGAAGATCCCCAGGGCTATGGCTACACCTTC
cdr3_aa: CSVEDPQGYGYTF

j_call: TRBJ1-4
v_call: TRBV27
clone_size: few
d_call: NA
cdr3_nt: TGTGCCAGCAGTTTATCGCGGCCGAATGAAAAACTGTTTTTT
cdr3_aa: CASSLSRPNEKLFF

j_call: TRBJ2-3
v_call: TRBV28
clone_size: NA
d_call: NA
cdr3_nt: TGTGCCAGCAGCCCGGGTGAGCGGGTTGGGACAGATACGCAGTATTTT
cdr3_aa: CASSPGERVGTDTQYF